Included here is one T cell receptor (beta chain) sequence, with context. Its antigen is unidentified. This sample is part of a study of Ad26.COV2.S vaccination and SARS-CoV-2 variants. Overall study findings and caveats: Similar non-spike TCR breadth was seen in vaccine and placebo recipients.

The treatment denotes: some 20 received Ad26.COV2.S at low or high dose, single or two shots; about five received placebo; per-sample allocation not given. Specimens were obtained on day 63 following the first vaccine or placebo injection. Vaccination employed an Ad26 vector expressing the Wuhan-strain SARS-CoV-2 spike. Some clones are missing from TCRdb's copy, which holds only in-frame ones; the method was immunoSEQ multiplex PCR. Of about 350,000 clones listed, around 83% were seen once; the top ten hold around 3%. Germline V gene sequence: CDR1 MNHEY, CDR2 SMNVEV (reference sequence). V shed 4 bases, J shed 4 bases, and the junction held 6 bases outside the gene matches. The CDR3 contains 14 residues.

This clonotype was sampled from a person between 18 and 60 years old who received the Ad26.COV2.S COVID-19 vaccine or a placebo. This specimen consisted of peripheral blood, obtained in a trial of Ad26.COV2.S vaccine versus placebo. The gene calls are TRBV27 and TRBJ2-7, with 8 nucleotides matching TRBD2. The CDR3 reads CASSSSGGTYEQYF. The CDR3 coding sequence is TGTGCCAGCAGTTCCTCGGGGGGGACATACGAGCAGTACTTC.